Given below is one TCR beta chain in context. No antigen is known for it. This entry belongs to a study of tumor-infiltrating lymphocytes in localized non-small cell lung cancer. General study findings and limits: T-cell fraction did not differ between immunotypes IM1 and IM2.

The CDR3 consists of 15 residues. Looked up from germline, CDR1 is KGHSH and CDR2 is LQKENI. Trimming removed 1 base from V and 2 bases from J, with 10 bases in between. Libraries were prepared by immunoSEQ multiplex PCR; TCRdb keeps only in-frame clonotypes and omits some of them. The table shows over 15,000 clones, with 69% occurring only once. V is TRBV18 and J is TRBJ2-3, with a possible D match to TRBD1 (5 bases). The sequencing sample was made of lung tumor tissue. The source is a human donor with non-small cell lung cancer. For the CDR3, the DNA is TGTGCCAGCTCACCACGGCAGGGCCCCACAGATACGCAGTATTTT. This codes for CASSPRQGPTDTQYF. The full variable domain, rest sourced from reference TRBV18 and TRBJ2-3, is NAGVMQNPRHLVRRRGQEARLRCSPMKGHSHVYWYRQLPEEGLKFMVYLQKENIIDESGMPKERFSAEFPKEGPSILRIQQVVRGDSAAYFCASSPRQGPTDTQYFGPGTRLTVL.